The 30 T cell receptor beta chains below were found in one sample sequenced in a study of T cell responses to AZD1222 COVID-19 vaccine. Data came from immunoSEQ multiplex PCR; TCRdb stores just in-frame clones and leaves some out. The table lists 200,000 or so clones, 80% to 90% of them singletons, with about 3% in the top ten. Sample: peripheral blood, taken on day 0 of MenACWY control vaccination. The source is an adult in good health.

V is TRBV28 and J is TRBJ2-3; 10 nucleotides align to TRBD2. CDR1 is MDHEN and CDR2 is SYDVKM in the germline V gene. The CDR3 runs 18 residues. The V and J ends lost 4 bases and 0 bases, in that order; junction bases with no gene match: 10. DNA for the CDR3: TGTGCCAGCAGTTGGGTCGGGGTGACTAGCGGGAGCACAGATACGCAGTATTTT. Translation gives CASSWVGVTSGSTDTQYF.

The chain is built from TRBV4-2 and TRBJ2-2; D not certain. CDR1 is LGHNA, CDR2 YNFKEQ, per germline. The CDR3 loop spans 16 amino acids. The V end lost 1 base, the J end lost 1 base, and 10 bases lay between the germline ends. CDR3 bases: TGTGCCAGCAGCCAAGGGCTAGGAATGAACACCGGGGAGCTGTTTTTT. This sequence encodes CASSQGLGMNTGELFF.

This clone was detected only once. The rearrangement links TRBV28 to TRBJ2-5; TRBD2 might be the D (6 bases). This CDR3 has 17 residues. Germline CDR1 and CDR2: MDHEN and SYDVKM. The V end was cut by 3 bases, the J end by 4 bases, with 21 bases between. The CDR3 protein is CASSFGAGNQEGETQYF. The CDR3 DNA follows: TGTGCCAGCAGTTTTGGGGCAGGGAACCAGGAGGGAGAGACCCAGTACTTC.

The gene calls are TRBV7-3 and TRBJ2-1; 8 bases are a match to TRBD1. The CDR3 is 17 residues long. Unmatched junction bases numbered 12, after V lost 1 base and J lost 7 bases. Per germline, CDR1 SGHTA and CDR2 FQGTGA. This chain's CDR3 is CASSLNPTAGGPNEQFF. The CDR3, as DNA: TGTGCCAGCAGCTTAAACCCCACCGCAGGGGGCCCAAATGAGCAGTTCTTC.

J is TRBJ2-2 and V is TRBV7-2, with D maybe TRBD1 (6 bases). CDR3 length: 14 residues. Germline CDR1 is SGHTA and CDR2 is FQGNSA. V lost 5 bases, J lost 4 bases, and 11 bases lay in between. In nucleotides, the CDR3 is TGTGCCAGCAGCCCTCAGGGGCCCACCGGGGAGCTGTTTTTT. Its translation is CASSPQGPTGELFF.

The chain carries TRBV7-3 and TRBJ1-1, with TRBD1 matching 7 bases. The CDR3 is 15 amino acids. Germline V lookup: CDR1 SGHTA, CDR2 FQGTGA. V shed 4 bases and J 5 bases; nucleotides not matched to a gene: 10. In DNA, the CDR3 is TGTGCCAGCAGCTCAGGGGGGAGCAGGGCGACTGAAGCTTTCTTT. Its protein is CASSSGGSRATEAFF. The variable domain in full, completed from reference TRBV7-3 and TRBJ1-1, reads GAGVSQTPSNKVTEKGKYVELRCDPISGHTALYWYRQSLGQGPEFLIYFQGTGAADDSGLPNDRFFAVRPEGSVSTLKIQRTERGDSAVYLCASSSGGSRATEAFFGQGTRLTVV.

This chain connects TRBV19 to TRBJ2-7; 10 bases align to TRBD2. This CDR3 is 15 amino acids long. V was clipped by 2 bases and J by 2 bases; unmatched bases: 3. Germline lookup yields CDR1 LNHDA and CDR2 SQIVND (reference sequence). CDR3 amino acids: CASSILAGATYEQYF. DNA for the CDR3: TGTGCCAGTAGTATACTAGCGGGGGCAACCTACGAGCAGTACTTC.

This clone was observed a single time. The genes are TRBV5-1 and TRBJ2-3; 10 bases align to TRBD2. The CDR3 runs 15 residues. Trimming removed 4 bases from V and 6 bases from J; junction bases left unmatched: 8. Germline V gives CDR1 SGHRS, CDR2 YFSETQ. CDR3 sequence: CASSPGTSVGDTQYF. The CDR3 DNA is TGCGCCAGCAGCCCCGGGACTAGCGTCGGGGATACGCAGTATTTT.

V usage is TRBV18 and J usage is TRBJ2-2; the match to TRBD1 covers 9 bases. The CDR3 covers 15 residues. Unmatched junction bases numbered 1, after V lost 4 bases and J lost 1 base. Per germline, CDR1 KGHSH and CDR2 LQKENI. The CDR3 is CASSQGQGNTGELFF. CDR3 nucleotides: TGTGCCAGCTCACAGGGACAGGGGAACACCGGGGAGCTGTTTTTT.

In regard to this clone: The sample carries other DNA sequences with the same CDR3. For the CDR3, the DNA is TGTGCCAGCAAGACAGGGTCCTACGAGCAGTACTTC. This gives the protein CASKTGSYEQYF. The chain combines TRBV12-3 or TRBV12-4 with TRBJ2-7; 7 bases line up with TRBD1. Unmatched junction bases numbered 1, after V lost 7 bases and J lost 1 base. The CDR3 length is 12 residues.

The chain uses TRBV6-2 or TRBV6-3 and TRBJ2-2; D might be TRBD1 (5 bases). The CDR3 runs to 15 residues. CDR1 and CDR2 (germline): MNHEY, SVGEGT. The V end lost 0 bases, the J end lost 1 base, and 6 bases lay between the germline ends. The CDR3 protein is CASSYSGRNTGELFF. CDR3 nucleotide sequence: TGTGCCAGCAGTTACTCGGGGCGGAACACCGGGGAGCTGTTTTTT.

The chain links TRBV6-5 to TRBJ2-2; tentatively, D is TRBD1 (5 bases). The V and J ends lost 0 bases and 6 bases respectively, with 11 bases between them. The CDR3 runs to 15 residues. Germline V gene data show CDR1 as MNHEY and CDR2 as SVGAGI. The CDR3 loop reads CASSYSPRGAGELFF. In DNA form, the CDR3 reads TGTGCCAGCAGTTACTCACCAAGGGGCGCCGGGGAGCTGTTTTTT.

The gene calls are TRBV4-3 and TRBJ2-7, with D possibly matching TRBD2 (6 bases). Per the germline V gene, CDR1 is LGHNA and CDR2 is YSLEER. Trimming cost V 3 bases and J 3 bases, with 18 bases left between them. The length of the CDR3 is 16 residues. The CDR3 loop reads CASSQEGPLGFYEQYF. The CDR3 DNA reads as TGCGCCAGCAGCCAGGAGGGGCCACTTGGGTTCTACGAGCAGTACTTC.

V usage is TRBV2 and J usage is TRBJ1-6; the match to TRBD1 covers 7 bases. CDR1 and CDR2 (germline): SNHLY, FYNNEI. After removal of 7 bases from V and 7 bases from J, the junction contained 13 bases not matched to a gene. There are 16 residues in the CDR3. The CDR3 DNA is TGTGCCAGCACCCCATCCAGCAGGGGGTTAAATTCACCCCTCCACTTT. Translating it yields CASTPSSRGLNSPLHF.

The chain combines TRBV23-1 with TRBJ1-3, with 7 positions matching TRBD1. TRBV23-1 is sorted into the ORF group, with uncertain function. This CDR3 is 14 amino acids long. V was pared by 0 bases and J by 8 bases, with 4 bases of the junction left unmatched. This chain's CDR3 is CASSQSDRRDTIYF. The DNA of the CDR3 is TGCGCCAGCAGTCAATCGGACAGGAGGGACACCATATATTTT.

The V call is TRBV29-1, the J call TRBJ1-5; TRBD1 might be the D (6 bases). This CDR3 region has 15 residues. V lost 6 bases and J 3 bases, leaving 18 bases between the germline ends. Germline loops: CDR1 SQVTM, CDR2 ANQGSEA. CDR3: CSVWRGGSNNQPQHF. The CDR3 DNA follows: TGCAGCGTCTGGCGGGGGGGCTCAAACAATCAGCCCCAGCATTTT.

The gene calls are TRBV7-9 and TRBJ2-1; D possibly corresponds to TRBD2 (5 bases). The CDR3 has 15 amino acids. Trimming took off 3 bases at V and 7 bases at J, with 16 bases between the two ends. CDR1 and CDR2 (germline): SEHNR, FQNEAQ (reference sequence). The CDR3 bases are TGTGCCAGCAGCTTCGGGGAGTACCTTAGGAATGAGCAGTTCTTC. Its translation is CASSFGEYLRNEQFF.

This sequence joins TRBV2 and TRBJ2-3; D may be TRBD1 or TRBD2 (6 bases each). Looked up from germline, CDR1 is SNHLY and CDR2 is FYNNEI. V gave up 8 bases and J gave up 0 bases, with 18 bases separating them. The CDR3 has 16 residues. CDR3 DNA sequence: TGTGCCAGCGGGGAGCTGTCGGGGGCTAGCACAGATACGCAGTATTTT. This encodes CASGELSGASTDTQYF.

As regards this clone: Distinct nucleotide sequences in the sample also encode this CDR3. The chain employs TRBV7-9 and TRBJ2-5, with a weak D call TRBD2 (5 bases). CDR3 length: 13 residues. The germline V gene has CDR1 SEHNR and CDR2 FQNEAQ (reference sequence). Trimming took 1 base from V and 5 from J, leaving 8 bases between them. CDR3 in DNA: TGTGCCAGCAGCTTAGGAGGCGGGGAGACCCAGTACTTC. Residues: CASSLGGGETQYF.

The J gene is TRBJ2-2, the V gene TRBV3-1 (or the pseudogene TRBV3-2); no clear D. The ends were cut back, 0 bases at V and 10 bases at J, with 12 bases in the middle. The CDR3 loop spans 14 amino acids. CDR1 is LGHDT and CDR2 is YNNKEL in the germline V gene (reference sequence). The DNA of the CDR3 is TGTGCCAGCAGCCAAGATCTTGTAGTTGAGGAGCTGTTTTTT. It is translated as CASSQDLVVEELFF.

The chain uses TRBV28 and TRBJ2-7; 7 nucleotides agree with TRBD2. Germline V lookup: CDR1 MDHEN, CDR2 SYDVKM. The V and J ends lost 2 bases and 2 bases, in that order; junction bases with no gene match: 3. The CDR3 runs to 14 residues. CDR3 loop: CASSLGTTTYEQYF. The CDR3, as DNA: TGTGCCAGCAGTTTAGGGACTACCACCTACGAGCAGTACTTC.

This chain links TRBV28 with TRBJ2-7, with 7 bases identical to TRBD1. V lost 3 bases and J lost 3; bases outside the gene matches: 5. Germline CDR1 reads MDHEN; CDR2 reads SYDVKM. The CDR3 totals 14 residues. The CDR3, as DNA: TGTGCCAGCAGTTTTAGGACAGGCGGCTACGAGCAGTACTTC. The encoded protein is CASSFRTGGYEQYF.

The V gene is TRBV4-2, the J gene TRBJ1-4; 9 positions agree with TRBD1. Germline V CDR1 and CDR2: LGHNA, YNFKEQ. The ends lost 0 bases at V and 11 bases at J; junction bases unmatched: 7. This CDR3 has 15 residues. The CDR3 DNA reads as TGTGCCAGCAGCCAAGAGGGGGACAGGGAGGGGAAACTGTTTTTT. Protein product: CASSQEGDREGKLFF.

The rearrangement joins TRBV20-1 to TRBJ1-5; unclear D gene. Germline loops: CDR1 DFQATT, CDR2 SNEGSKA (reference sequence). The CDR3 contains 11 residues. V was pared by 0 bases and J by 9 bases, with 6 bases between. The CDR3 nucleotides read TGCAGTGCTAGAGATCGTGGGCCCCAGCATTTT. Protein product: CSARDRGPQHF.

The CDR3 bases are TGTGCCAGTCGGTCAGGGGCAGAAGGCTACACCTTC. Encoded protein: CASRSGAEGYTF. The rearrangement uses TRBV6-5 and TRBJ1-2; D is possibly TRBD1 (6 bases). The V and J ends lost 9 bases and 8 bases respectively, with 16 bases between them. From germline, CDR1 is MNHEY and CDR2 SVGAGI. The CDR3 spans 12 residues.

In its sample, this clone was seen a few times. The V call is TRBV6-2 or TRBV6-3, the J call TRBJ2-2; a weak D match, TRBD2 (6 bases). Germline CDR1 is MNHEY and CDR2 is SVGEGT. This CDR3 contains 16 residues. V lost 2 bases and J 6 bases, leaving 16 bases between the germline ends. CDR3 nucleotides: TGTGCCAGCAGTTACCCCGGGACTTCACTCCCCGGGGAGCTGTTTTTT. Its translation is CASSYPGTSLPGELFF.

This clone was seen more than once but under ten times. The rearrangement joins TRBV6-5 to TRBJ1-5; D is unclear. Looked up from germline, CDR1 is MNHEY and CDR2 is SVGAGI. With 2 bases removed from V and 1 base from J, the gap between germline ends came to 9 bases. The CDR3 length is 15 residues. The CDR3 is CASSYGRPSNQPQHF. The DNA of the CDR3 is TGTGCCAGCAGTTACGGGAGGCCCAGCAATCAGCCCCAGCATTTT.

The V gene is TRBV21-1, the J gene TRBJ2-7; the table names TRBD1, a call not compared with the DNA. TRBV21-1 is a recognized pseudogene. The CDR3 is 16 residues long. For the CDR3, the DNA is TGTGCCAGCAGCAAAAAAGGGACACCTCTACCCTACGAGCAGTACTTC. Residues: CASSKKGTPLPYEQYF.

The chain links TRBV7-2 to TRBJ2-1; D uncertain. The CDR3 has 11 residues. In germline, CDR1 is SGHTA, CDR2 FQGNSA. V lost 4 bases and J 9 bases, leaving 7 bases between the germline ends. The CDR3 here is CASSSGAEQFF. The CDR3, as DNA: TGTGCCAGCAGCTCGGGCGCTGAGCAGTTCTTC.

The chain combines TRBV19 with TRBJ1-5, with D possibly matching TRBD1 (5 bases). Germline CDR1 and CDR2: LNHDA and SQIVND (reference sequence). Trimming cost V 4 bases and J 4 bases, with 8 bases left between them. The CDR3 covers 13 residues. Written as DNA, the CDR3 is TGTGCCAGTAGTACGACAGTAAATCAGCCCCAGCATTTT. This encodes CASSTTVNQPQHF.